This TCR beta chain was captured in a study of graft-versus-host responses after intestinal transplantation. Study information: Transplants were multivisceral, liver-intestinal, or isolated intestinal. Anti-thymocyte globulin induction preceded two to four years of tacrolimus and steroid maintenance in all recipients.

The germline V gene encodes CDR1 SGHRS and CDR2 YFSETQ. The CDR3 is 12 residues long. The V and J ends lost 5 bases and 1 base respectively, with 6 bases between them. The assay was immunoSEQ multiplex PCR, and TCRdb's table has in-frame clones only and misses some. Counted here are tens of thousands of clones, approximately 93% occurring once; the ten biggest clones make up around 0.2%. Study results and limitations: Subjects displaying graft-donor T cell macrochimerism possessed elevated graft-versus-host to host-versus-graft clonal ratios inside allografts. Present in recipient marrow, GvH clones included some that appeared first in ileum or blood.

A word on this clone: Antigen: not known.

Material: unstimulated CD4+ T cells sorted from spleen or lymph node cells, obtained before transplant. V usage is TRBV5-1 and J usage is TRBJ1-1; no firm D call. The sequence was obtained from a human donor who was the organ donor for an intestinal transplant. CDR3 protein: CASRATNTEAFF. Here the CDR3 DNA reads TGCGCCAGCAGGGCCACGAACACTGAAGCTTTCTTT.